The next 15 T cell receptor beta chains were all read from a single sample in a study of regulatory T cells in long-lasting Graves disease. Time point in this sample: persistent/refractory GD, antithyroid drugs over 5 years with positive TRAb. The TCR library was made from RNA extracted from PBMCs. Combining iRepertoire HTBI primers with Arm-PCR of CDR3 regions, the authors built TCR beta libraries. In TCRdb, the multiplex PCR reads were re-called with MiXCR into one record per CDR3 protein. The sample yields about 460,000 distinct CDR3 sequences, about 20% seen once. The material sequenced was peripheral blood mononuclear cells (PBMCs), taken when the disease was refractory, from a patient treated with antithyroid drugs. The receptor source for this set is a female donor with Graves disease.

This clonotype was detected a few times. The CDR3 spells CASRTSRTGAGQPQHF. For the CDR3, the DNA is TGTGCCAGCAGAACTAGCCGGACAGGGGCGGGTCAGCCCCAGCATTTT. The rearrangement uses TRBV6-1 and TRBJ1-5; 9 bases agree with TRBD1. The V segment lost 6 bases and the J segment 6 bases; nucleotides outside the gene matches: 12. The CDR3 contains 16 residues. Germline values: CDR1 MNHNS, CDR2 SASEGT.

This clonotype has a handful of counts. The V call is TRBV3-1, the J call TRBJ1-3; 9 bases are shared with TRBD1. V trimming: 4 bases; J trimming: 1 base; junction bases outside the gene matches: 5. CDR3 length: 16 amino acids. Per the germline V gene, CDR1 is LGHDT and CDR2 is YNNKEL (reference sequence). The chain's CDR3 is CASSRRTGASGNTIYF. CDR3 nucleotide sequence: TGTGCCAGCAGCCGGCGGACAGGGGCTTCTGGAAACACCATATATTTT.

This clonotype was detected only a few times. The chain is built from TRBV6-1 and TRBJ2-7; possible D gene TRBD1, 6 bases. There are 15 residues in the CDR3. Germline loops: CDR1 MNHNS, CDR2 SASEGT. Between the trimmed V and J ends, which lost 5 bases and 8 bases, there was a span of 22 bases. CDR3 bases: TGTGCCAGCAGTACCGGACAGTTACCTGGTGGTCAGCAGTACTTC. Translated: CASSTGQLPGGQQYF.

For this clonotype: The junction differs from germline at one of its ends, possibly a read error. The rearrangement links TRBV20-1 to TRBJ2-5; D is undetermined. This CDR3 has 15 residues. Germline CDR1 is DFQATT and CDR2 is SNEGSKA (reference sequence). The CDR3 spells CSARWYMGGRESQYF. The CDR3 DNA follows: TGCAGTGCTAGATGGTATATGGGCGGCCGAGAGTCCCAGTACTTC.

This clonotype was observed a handful of times. The CDR3 spells CASSLTPGAKNIQYF. CDR3 nucleotides: TGTGCCAGCAGCTTAACGCCCGGGGCCAAAAACATTCAGTACTTC. The chain links TRBV7-3 to TRBJ2-4, with unresolved D. Germline V gene lookup returns CDR1 SGHTA and CDR2 FQGTGA. Trimming cost V 0 bases and J 1 base, with 7 bases left between them. This CDR3 is built from 15 residues.

This clonotype was seen at least ten times. This chain joins TRBV2 and TRBJ2-7; tentatively, D is TRBD2 (6 bases). Trimming took off 3 bases at V and 4 bases at J, with 16 bases between the two ends. The CDR3 runs to 15 residues. Germline-derived CDR1 and CDR2 are SNHLY and FYNNEI. CDR3 region: CASSEMTSREYEQYF. CDR3 DNA sequence: TGTGCCAGCAGTGAGATGACTAGTCGGGAGTACGAGCAGTACTTC. The full variable domain, its missing parts supplied by reference TRBV2 and TRBJ2-7, is EPEVTQTPSHQVTQMGQEVILRCVPISNHLYFYWYRQILGQKVEFLVSFYNNEISEKSEIFDDQFSVERPDGSNFTLKIRSTKLEDSAMYFCASSEMTSREYEQYFGPGTRLTVT.

This clonotype was counted between two and nine times. This chain joins TRBV9 and TRBJ2-5; 7 bases fit TRBD2. With V trimmed by 4 bases and J by 4 bases, 7 bases remained unmatched. Germline CDR1 reads SGDLS; CDR2 reads YYNGEE. The CDR3 is 14 amino acids. CDR3 DNA: TGTGCCAGCAGCCCCGGGACTACTCCAGAGACCCAGTACTTC. Its protein is CASSPGTTPETQYF.

This clonotype was found many times. The rearrangement uses TRBV19 and TRBJ2-7; D is perhaps TRBD1 or TRBD2 (5 bases each). Germline values: CDR1 LNHDA, CDR2 SQIVND (reference sequence). This CDR3 spans 13 amino acids. V shed 9 bases and J shed 0 bases, with 12 bases lying between them. CDR3 residues: CASGTDTSYEQYF. CDR3 in DNA: TGTGCCAGCGGGACCGACACCTCCTACGAGCAGTACTTC. The full variable domain, completed using reference TRBV19 and TRBJ2-7, is DGGITQSPKYLFRKEGQNVTLSCEQNLNHDAMYWYRQDPGQGLRLIYYSQIVNDFQKGDIAEGYSVSREKKESFPLTVTSAQKNPTAFYLCASGTDTSYEQYFGPGTRLTVT.

The chain uses TRBV19 and TRBJ2-5; the D gene is possibly TRBD2 (5 bases). The CDR3 contains 16 residues. The germline V and J ends were trimmed by 5 bases and 5 bases, with 21 bases remaining between them. CDR1 is LNHDA and CDR2 is SQIVND in the germline V gene (reference sequence). In DNA form, the CDR3 reads TGTGCCAGTAGTGGAGCGCCGGAGGCGACTCAGGAGACCCAGTACTTC. Protein product: CASSGAPEATQETQYF.

In DNA form, the CDR3 reads TGCGCCAGCGGCGCACTCCCCTCTGGAAACACCATATATTTT. This codes for CASGALPSGNTIYF. The chain couples TRBV5-1 to TRBJ1-3; unclear D gene. CDR1 is SGHRS and CDR2 is YFSETQ in the germline V gene. CDR3 length: 14 residues. The V end was cut by 7 bases, the J end by 0 bases, with 11 bases between.

The V gene is TRBV7-8, the J gene TRBJ2-5; D gene ambiguous. This CDR3 is 12 amino acids long. In germline, CDR1 is SGHVS, CDR2 FQNEAQ. V gave up 6 bases and J gave up 5 bases, with 10 bases separating them. The CDR3 region is CASSFFQETQYF. The CDR3 DNA follows: TGTGCCAGCAGTTTCTTTCAGGAGACCCAGTACTTC.

The V and J genes are TRBV7-2 and TRBJ2-7; D possibly corresponds to TRBD2 (6 bases). Trimming removed 5 bases from V and 3 bases from J, with 17 bases in between. Per the germline V gene, CDR1 is SGHTA and CDR2 is FQGNSA. CDR3 length: 15 residues. In DNA form, the CDR3 reads TGTGCCAGCAGCACGAGGAGGGAAACCCGCTACGAGCAGTACTTC. As protein: CASSTRRETRYEQYF.

This clonotype showed up just a few times. The rearrangement links TRBV7-3 to TRBJ2-1; 7 bases line up with TRBD2. The V gene's germline CDR1 is SGHTA and CDR2 FQGTGA. Trimming at V came to 0 bases and at J to 8 bases, leaving 4 bases not matched to a gene. This CDR3 spans 14 amino acids. In DNA form, the CDR3 reads TGTGCCAGCAGCTTAACGGGCGGGAGTGATGAGCAGTTCTTC. Translating gives CASSLTGGSDEQFF.

The V gene is TRBV30, the J gene TRBJ2-2; TRBD2 matches at 11 bases. The CDR3 has 17 amino acids. The ends lost 2 bases at V and 0 bases at J; junction bases unmatched: 5. From germline, CDR1 is GTSNPN and CDR2 SVGIG (reference sequence). The CDR3 sequence is CAWSHLAGGPNTGELFF. In DNA form, the CDR3 reads TGTGCCTGGAGTCACTTAGCGGGGGGGCCGAACACCGGGGAGCTGTTTTTT.

This clonotype was recorded at least ten times. CDR3 nucleotide sequence: TGCAGTGCTAGAAACCCAGCGGGACAAAACTACGAGCAGTACTTC. Protein product: CSARNPAGQNYEQYF. The rearrangement joins TRBV20-1 to TRBJ2-7, with D possibly matching TRBD2 (7 bases). The length of the CDR3 is 15 residues. Trimming removed 2 bases at V and 3 bases at J, with 17 bases between. CDR1 is DFQATT and CDR2 is SNEGSKA in the germline V gene (reference sequence).